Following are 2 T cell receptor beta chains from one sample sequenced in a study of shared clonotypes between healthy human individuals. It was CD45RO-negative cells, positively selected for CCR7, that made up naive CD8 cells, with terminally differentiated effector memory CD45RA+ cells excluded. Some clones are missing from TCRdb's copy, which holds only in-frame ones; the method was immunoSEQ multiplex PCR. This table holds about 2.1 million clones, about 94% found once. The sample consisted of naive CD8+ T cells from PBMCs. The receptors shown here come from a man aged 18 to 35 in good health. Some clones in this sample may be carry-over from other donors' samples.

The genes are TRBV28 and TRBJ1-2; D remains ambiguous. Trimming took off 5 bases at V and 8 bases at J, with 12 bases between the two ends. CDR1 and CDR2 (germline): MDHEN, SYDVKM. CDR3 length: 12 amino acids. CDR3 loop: CASSPVYIGYTF. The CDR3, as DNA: TGTGCCAGCAGTCCTGTCTACATAGGCTACACCTTC.

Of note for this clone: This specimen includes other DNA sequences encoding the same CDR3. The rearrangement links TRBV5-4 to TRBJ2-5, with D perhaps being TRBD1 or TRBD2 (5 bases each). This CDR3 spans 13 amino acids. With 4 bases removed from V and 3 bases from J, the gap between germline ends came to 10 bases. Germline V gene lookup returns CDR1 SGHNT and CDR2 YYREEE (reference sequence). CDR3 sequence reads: CASSGDREETQYF. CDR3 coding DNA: TGTGCCAGCAGCGGGGACCGGGAAGAGACCCAGTACTTC. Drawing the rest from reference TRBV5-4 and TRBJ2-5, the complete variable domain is ETGVTQSPTHLIKTRGQQVTLRCSSQSGHNTVSWYQQALGQGPQFIFQYYREEENGRGNFPPRFSGLQFPNYSSELNVNALELDDSALYLCASSGDREETQYFGPGTRLLVL.